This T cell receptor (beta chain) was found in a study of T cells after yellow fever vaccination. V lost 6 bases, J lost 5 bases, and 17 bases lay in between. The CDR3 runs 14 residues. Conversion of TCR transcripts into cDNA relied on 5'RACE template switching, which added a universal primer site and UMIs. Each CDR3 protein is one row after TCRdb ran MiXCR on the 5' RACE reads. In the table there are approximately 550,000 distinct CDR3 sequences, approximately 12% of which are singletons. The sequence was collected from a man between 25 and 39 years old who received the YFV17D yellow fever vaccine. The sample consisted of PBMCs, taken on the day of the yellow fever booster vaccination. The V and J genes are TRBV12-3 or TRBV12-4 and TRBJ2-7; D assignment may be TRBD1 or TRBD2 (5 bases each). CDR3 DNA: TGTGCCAGCAGCCCTGTGGGGGTGTCCGACGAGCAGTACTTC. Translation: CASSPVGVSDEQYF.